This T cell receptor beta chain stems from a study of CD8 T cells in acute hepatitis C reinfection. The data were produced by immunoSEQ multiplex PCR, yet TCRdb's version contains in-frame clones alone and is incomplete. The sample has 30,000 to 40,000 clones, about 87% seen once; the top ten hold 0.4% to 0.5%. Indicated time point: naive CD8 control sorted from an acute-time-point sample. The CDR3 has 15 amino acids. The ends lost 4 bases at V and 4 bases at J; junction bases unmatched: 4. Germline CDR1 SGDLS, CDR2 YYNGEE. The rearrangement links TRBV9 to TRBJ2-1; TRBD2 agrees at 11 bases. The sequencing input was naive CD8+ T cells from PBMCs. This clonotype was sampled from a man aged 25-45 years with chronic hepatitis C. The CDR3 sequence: CASSWASGRYNEQFF. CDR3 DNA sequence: TGTGCCAGCAGCTGGGCTAGCGGGAGGTACAATGAGCAGTTCTTC.